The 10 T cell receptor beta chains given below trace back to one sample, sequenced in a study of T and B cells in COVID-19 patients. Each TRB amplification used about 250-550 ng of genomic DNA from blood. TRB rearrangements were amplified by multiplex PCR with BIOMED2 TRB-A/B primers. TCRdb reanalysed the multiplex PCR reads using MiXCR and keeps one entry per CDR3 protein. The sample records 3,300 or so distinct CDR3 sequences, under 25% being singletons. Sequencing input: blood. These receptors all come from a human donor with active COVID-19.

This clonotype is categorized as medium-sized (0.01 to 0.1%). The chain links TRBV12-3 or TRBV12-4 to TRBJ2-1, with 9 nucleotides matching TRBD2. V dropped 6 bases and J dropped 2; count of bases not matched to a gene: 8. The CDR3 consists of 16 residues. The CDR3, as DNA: TGTGCCAGCAGGCCCTCCCTAGCGGGGCCCTACAATGAGCAGTTCTTC. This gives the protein CASRPSLAGPYNEQFF.

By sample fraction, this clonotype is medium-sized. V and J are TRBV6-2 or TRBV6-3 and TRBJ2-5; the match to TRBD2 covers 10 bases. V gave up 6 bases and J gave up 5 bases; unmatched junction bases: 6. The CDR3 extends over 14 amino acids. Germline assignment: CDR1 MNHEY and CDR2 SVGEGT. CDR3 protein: CASSSGGAGETQYF. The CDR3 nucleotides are TGTGCCAGCAGCAGCGGGGGGGCCGGGGAGACCCAGTACTTC.

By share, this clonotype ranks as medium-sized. The CDR3 coding sequence is TGTGCCAGCAGCTTAAAAGGCTCTGGAAACACCATATATTTT. Its translation: CASSLKGSGNTIYF. The chain is built from TRBV5-4 and TRBJ1-3; D not resolved. This CDR3 has 14 amino acids. The V gene's germline CDR1 is SGHNT and CDR2 YYREEE (reference sequence). V lost 2 bases to trimming and J lost 0 bases, with 6 bases between them.

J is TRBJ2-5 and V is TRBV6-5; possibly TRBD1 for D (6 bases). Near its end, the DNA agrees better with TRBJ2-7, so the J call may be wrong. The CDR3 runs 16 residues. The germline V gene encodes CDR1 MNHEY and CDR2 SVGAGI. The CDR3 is CASSLRWTANPYEQYF. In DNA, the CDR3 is TGTGCCAGCAGTCTCCGCTGGACAGCTAACCCCTACGAGCAGTACTTC.

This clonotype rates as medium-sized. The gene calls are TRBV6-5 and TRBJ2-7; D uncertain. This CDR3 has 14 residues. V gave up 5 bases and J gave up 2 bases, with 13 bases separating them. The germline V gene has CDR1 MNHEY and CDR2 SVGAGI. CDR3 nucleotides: TGTGCCAGCAGTACCGCAGGAGTACCCTACGAGCAGTACTTC. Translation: CASSTAGVPYEQYF.

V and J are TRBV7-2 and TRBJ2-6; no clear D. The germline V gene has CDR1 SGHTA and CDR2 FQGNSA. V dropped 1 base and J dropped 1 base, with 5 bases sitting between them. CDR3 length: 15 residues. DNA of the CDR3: TGTGCCAGCAGCTTAGGAGTATCTGGGGCCAACGTCCTGACTTTC. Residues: CASSLGVSGANVLTF.

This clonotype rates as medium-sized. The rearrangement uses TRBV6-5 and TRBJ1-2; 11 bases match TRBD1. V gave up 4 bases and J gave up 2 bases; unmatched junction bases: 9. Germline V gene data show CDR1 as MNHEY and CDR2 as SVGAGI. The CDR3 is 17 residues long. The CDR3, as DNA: TGTGCCAGCAGTTCCCCGGACAGGGGGCTACTCAACTATGGCTACACCTTC. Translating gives CASSSPDRGLLNYGYTF.

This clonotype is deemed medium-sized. The CDR3 loop is CASSATSEDTQYF. The CDR3 DNA reads as TGTGCCAGCAGTGCGACTAGCGAAGATACGCAGTATTTT. This chain uses TRBV27 with TRBJ2-3; TRBD2 aligns across 8 bases. J was trimmed by 5 bases and V by 5 bases; bases with no gene match: 3. CDR1 is MNHEY, CDR2 SMNVEV, per germline (reference sequence). The CDR3 totals 13 residues.

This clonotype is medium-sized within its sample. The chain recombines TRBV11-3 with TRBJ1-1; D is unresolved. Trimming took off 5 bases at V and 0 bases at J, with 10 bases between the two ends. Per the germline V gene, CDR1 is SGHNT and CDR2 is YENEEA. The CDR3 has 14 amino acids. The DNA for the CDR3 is TGTGCCAGCAGCGCACCAGCAATGAACACTGAAGCTTTCTTT. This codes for CASSAPAMNTEAFF. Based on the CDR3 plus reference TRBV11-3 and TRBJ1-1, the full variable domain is EAGVVQSPRYKIIEKKQPVAFWCNPISGHNTLYWYLQNLGQGPELLIRYENEEAVDDSQLPKDRFSAERLKGVDSTLKIQPAELGDSAVYLCASSAPAMNTEAFFGQGTRLTVV.

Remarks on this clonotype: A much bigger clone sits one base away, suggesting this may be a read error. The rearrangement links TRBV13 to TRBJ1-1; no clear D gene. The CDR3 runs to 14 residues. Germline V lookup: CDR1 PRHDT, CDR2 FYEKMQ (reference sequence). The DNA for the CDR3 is TGTGCCAGCAGCTTAGGTGGGTTGAACACTAAAGCTTTCTTT. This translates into CASSLGGLNTKAFF.